The T cell receptor (beta chain) under discussion was sequenced for a study of blood T cells in healthy people across ages. Notes on the study in general: PBMCs were not sorted, which prevented a conclusive comparison of naive versus antigen-experienced cells. Long-lived donors carried more naive CD4+ cells and greater diversity than aged donors.

The CDR3 contains 16 residues. Regarding this clonotype: The antigen remains unidentified.

Donors ranged from roughly 6 to 100 years old and were healthy Caucasians in Russia. For the second PCR, which ran for roughly 7 to 11 cycles, a sample-barcoded 5' primer and a J-beta primer mix were used. All cDNA molecules were each tagged by a template-switch adaptor with 12 random nucleotides. One entry per CDR3 protein results from TCRdb running MiXCR on the 5' RACE reads. The table lists around 600,000 distinct CDR3 sequences, less than 60% of them singletons, with around 23% in the top ten. The TCR originated in a man older than 75 in good health. The source material was blood. The V gene is TRBV21-1, the J gene TRBJ2-7; the table names TRBD2, a call not compared with the DNA. TRBV21-1 is termed a pseudogene. The DNA for the CDR3 is TGTGCCAGCAGCAAAGGGCGACTAGGGCGAACCTACGAGCAGTACTTC. This gives the protein CASSKGRLGRTYEQYF.